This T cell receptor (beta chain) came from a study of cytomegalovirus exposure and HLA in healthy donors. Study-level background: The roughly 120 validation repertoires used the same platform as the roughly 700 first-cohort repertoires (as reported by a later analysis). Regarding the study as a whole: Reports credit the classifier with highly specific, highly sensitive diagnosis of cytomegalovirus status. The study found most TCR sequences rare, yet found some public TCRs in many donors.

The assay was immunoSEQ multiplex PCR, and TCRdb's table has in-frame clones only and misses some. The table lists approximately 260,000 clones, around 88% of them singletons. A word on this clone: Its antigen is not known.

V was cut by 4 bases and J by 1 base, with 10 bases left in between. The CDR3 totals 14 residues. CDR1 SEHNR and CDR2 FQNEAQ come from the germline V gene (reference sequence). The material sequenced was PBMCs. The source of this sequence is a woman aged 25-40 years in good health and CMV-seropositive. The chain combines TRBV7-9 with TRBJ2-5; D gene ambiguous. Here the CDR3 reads CASSSRHSQETQYF. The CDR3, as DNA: TGTGCCAGCAGCTCCAGGCACAGCCAAGAGACCCAGTACTTC.